This T cell receptor (beta chain) was found in a study of control samples from healthy donors and cancer patients (dated by TCRdb to about 2020). Of note for this clone: Its antigen specificity is not known. Base qualities are not provided; no much larger clone lies one nucleotide away.

The receptor library was made with the immunoSEQ multiplex PCR assay. TCRdb took this table from immuneACCESS and kept in-frame rearrangements with V and J called. Such tables lack part of the clones; where checked against another copy, unresolved V genes explain under half of the gap, and the rest is unexplained. Recorded for this sample are 40,000 to 55,000 clones; about 92% of them occurred a single time. 1.6% of the sample lies in the top ten. The origin of this receptor is a man aged 35-49 years with colorectal cancer. The sample comprised PBMCs.

For the CDR3, the sequence is CASSWRTGYLLPSGNTIYF. The DNA is TGTGCCAGCAGCTGGAGGACAGGGTACCTTCTCCCTTCTGGAAACACCATATATTTT. This sequence uses TRBV5-6 and TRBJ1-3, with 8 junctional bases fitting TRBD1. Based on the germline V gene, the CDR1 and CDR2 sequences are SGHDT and YYEEEE. Reading from cysteine to phenylalanine, the CDR3 counts 19 amino acids. The read is trimmed to its CDR3 DNA, 57 bases read in frame from base 1. Trimming leaves V shorter by 3 bases and J shorter by 1 base, with the junction holding 15 bases beyond the gene matches.